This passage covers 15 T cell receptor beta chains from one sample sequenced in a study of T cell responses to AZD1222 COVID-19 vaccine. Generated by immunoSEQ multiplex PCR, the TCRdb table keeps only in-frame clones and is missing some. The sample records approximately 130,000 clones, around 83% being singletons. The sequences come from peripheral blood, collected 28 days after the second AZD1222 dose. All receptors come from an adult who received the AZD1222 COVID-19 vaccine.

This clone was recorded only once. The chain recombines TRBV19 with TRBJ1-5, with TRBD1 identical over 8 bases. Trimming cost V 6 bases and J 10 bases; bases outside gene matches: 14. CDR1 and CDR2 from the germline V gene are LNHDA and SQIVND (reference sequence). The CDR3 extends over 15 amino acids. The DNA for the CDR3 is TGTGCCAGTAGCCAGGGGGCCGACTCCTTTATACCCCAGCATTTT. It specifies CASSQGADSFIPQHF.

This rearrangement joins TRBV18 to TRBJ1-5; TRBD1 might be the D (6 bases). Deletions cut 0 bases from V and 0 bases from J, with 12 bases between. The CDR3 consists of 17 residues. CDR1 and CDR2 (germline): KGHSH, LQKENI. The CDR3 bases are TGTGCCAGCTCACCACCGGGGGCCGAACGTAGCAATCAGCCCCAGCATTTT. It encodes CASSPPGAERSNQPQHF.

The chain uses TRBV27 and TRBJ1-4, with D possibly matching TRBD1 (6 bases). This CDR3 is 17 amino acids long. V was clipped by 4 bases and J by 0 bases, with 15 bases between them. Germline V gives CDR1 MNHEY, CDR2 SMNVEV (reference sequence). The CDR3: CASSSRQVFATNEKLFF. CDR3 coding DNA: TGTGCCAGCAGTTCCCGACAGGTCTTTGCAACTAATGAAAAACTGTTTTTT.

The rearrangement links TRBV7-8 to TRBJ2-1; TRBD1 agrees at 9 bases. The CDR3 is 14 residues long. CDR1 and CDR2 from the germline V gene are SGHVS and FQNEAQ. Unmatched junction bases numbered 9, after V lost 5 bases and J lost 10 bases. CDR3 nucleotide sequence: TGTGCCAGCAGCCATGGACAGGGGTCTGGGGAGCAGTTCTTC. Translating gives CASSHGQGSGEQFF.

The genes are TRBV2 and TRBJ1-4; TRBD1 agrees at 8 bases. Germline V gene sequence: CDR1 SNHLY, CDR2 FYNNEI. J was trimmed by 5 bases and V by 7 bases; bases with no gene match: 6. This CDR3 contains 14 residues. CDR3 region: CASNRGKANEKLFF. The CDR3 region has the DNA TGTGCCAGCAACAGGGGGAAGGCGAATGAAAAACTGTTTTTT.

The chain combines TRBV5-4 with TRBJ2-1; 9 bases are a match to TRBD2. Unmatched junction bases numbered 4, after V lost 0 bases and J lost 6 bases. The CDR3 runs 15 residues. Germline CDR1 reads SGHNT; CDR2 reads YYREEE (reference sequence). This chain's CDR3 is CASSLGAGGPNEQFF. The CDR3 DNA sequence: TGTGCCAGCAGCTTGGGCGCGGGGGGGCCCAATGAGCAGTTCTTC.

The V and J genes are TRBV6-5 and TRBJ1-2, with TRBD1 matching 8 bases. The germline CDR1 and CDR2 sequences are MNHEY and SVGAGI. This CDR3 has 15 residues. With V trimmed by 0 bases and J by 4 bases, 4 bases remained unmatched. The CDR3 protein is CASSYSETGVYGYTF. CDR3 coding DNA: TGTGCCAGCAGTTACTCAGAGACAGGGGTCTATGGCTACACCTTC.

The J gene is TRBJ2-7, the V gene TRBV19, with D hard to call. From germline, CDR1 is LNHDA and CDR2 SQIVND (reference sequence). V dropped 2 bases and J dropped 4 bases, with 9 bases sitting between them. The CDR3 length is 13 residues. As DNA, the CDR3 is TGTGCCAGTAGTATATCCCCACAGTACGAGCAGTACTTC. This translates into CASSISPQYEQYF.

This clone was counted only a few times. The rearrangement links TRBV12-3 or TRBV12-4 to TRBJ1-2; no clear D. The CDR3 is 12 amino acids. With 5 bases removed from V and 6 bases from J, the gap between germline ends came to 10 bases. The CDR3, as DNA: TGTGCCAGCAGTCCCTGGAGGGATGGCTACACCTTC. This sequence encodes CASSPWRDGYTF.

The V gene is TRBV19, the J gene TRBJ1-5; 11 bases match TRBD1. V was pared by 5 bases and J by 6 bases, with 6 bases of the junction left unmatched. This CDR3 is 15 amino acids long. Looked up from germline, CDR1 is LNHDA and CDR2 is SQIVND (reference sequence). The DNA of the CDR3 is TGTGCCAGTAGTTCGGGGACAGGGGGATTTCAGCCCCAGCATTTT. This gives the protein CASSSGTGGFQPQHF.

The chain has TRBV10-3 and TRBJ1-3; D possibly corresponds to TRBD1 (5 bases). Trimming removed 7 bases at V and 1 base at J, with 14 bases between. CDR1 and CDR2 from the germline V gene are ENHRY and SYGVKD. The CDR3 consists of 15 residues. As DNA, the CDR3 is TGTGCCATCATGGCCCAGGGAGGTTCTGGAAACACCATATATTTT. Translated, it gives CAIMAQGGSGNTIYF.

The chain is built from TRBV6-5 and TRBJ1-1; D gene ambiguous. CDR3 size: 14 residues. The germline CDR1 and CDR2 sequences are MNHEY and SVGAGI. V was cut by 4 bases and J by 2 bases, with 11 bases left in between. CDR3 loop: CASSLGGINTEAFF. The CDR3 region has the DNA TGTGCCAGCAGTTTAGGAGGGATTAACACTGAAGCTTTCTTT.

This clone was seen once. CDR3 coding DNA: TGTGCCAGCAGTGAAGAAGGTTTTGCTTTCTTT. This gives the protein CASSEEGFAFF. The rearrangement links TRBV6-1 to TRBJ1-1; no definite D call. Per germline, CDR1 MNHNS and CDR2 SASEGT. Trimming took off 1 base at V and 11 bases at J, with 8 bases between the two ends. The CDR3 sequence is 11 residues long.

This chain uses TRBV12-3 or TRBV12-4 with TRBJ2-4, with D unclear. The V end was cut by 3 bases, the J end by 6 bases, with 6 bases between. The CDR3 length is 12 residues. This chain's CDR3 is CASSFLRNIQYF. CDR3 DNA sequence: TGTGCCAGCAGTTTCTTAAGAAACATTCAGTACTTC.

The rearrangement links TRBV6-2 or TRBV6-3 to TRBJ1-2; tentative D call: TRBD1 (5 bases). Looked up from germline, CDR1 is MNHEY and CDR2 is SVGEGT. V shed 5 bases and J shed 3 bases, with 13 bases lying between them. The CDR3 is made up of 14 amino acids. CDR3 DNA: TGTGCCAGCAGTAACCAGCGGGGGGACTATGGCTACACCTTC. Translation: CASSNQRGDYGYTF.